One T cell receptor (beta chain) is described in this entry. Its target is unknown. The sample originates from a study of lymphopenia after photon versus proton radiotherapy. V was cut by 4 bases and J by 2 bases, with 13 bases left in between. Germline V CDR1 and CDR2: SGHRS, YFSETQ. The CDR3 extends over 15 amino acids. Study-wide results and limits: Only patients who died were analyzed for survival; proton advantage is unproven. Relative stability marked proton patients; photon patients lost diversity and naive cells.

Assay used: immunoSEQ multiplex PCR; TCRdb lists only in-frame clones, some missing. The data show under 75,000 clones, with just under 95% seen just once and roughly 2.3% held by the top ten. This specimen was peripheral blood, taken from a patient treated with photon-based radiotherapy. This receptor was obtained from a woman aged 40-49 years with cholangiocarcinoma. V gene TRBV5-1 combines with J gene TRBJ2-1; possibly TRBD2 for D (5 bases). CDR3 coding DNA: TGCGCCAGCAGCCCTAGCTTGGTGCCCTACAATGAGCAGTTCTTC. Translation: CASSPSLVPYNEQFF.